These 18 T cell receptor beta chains share one sample of origin, sequenced in a study of T cells in Graves' hyperthyroidism and ophthalmopathy. The investigators amplified TCR beta CDR3 regions from RNA transcripts. Initially, a first-round RT-PCR of the TCR CDR3 employed the HTBI primer set. TCRdb re-derived calls from the multiplex PCR reads in MiXCR, one entry per CDR3 protein. The table includes around 660,000 distinct CDR3 sequences, just under 45% detected once. Source material: peripheral blood or thyroid tissue (not recorded which). The source of these receptors is an adult man with Graves' disease, either hyperthyroidism or ophthalmopathy (not recorded which).

This chain joins TRBV4-1 and TRBJ1-2; no reliable D call. CDR1 is MGHRA and CDR2 is YSYEKL in the germline V gene. The CDR3 is made up of 14 amino acids. V was pared by 1 base and J by 8 bases, with 14 bases between. In DNA, the CDR3 is TGCGCCAGCAGCCAAGCTGGGGTACCGGGGGGCTACACCTTC. It is translated as CASSQAGVPGGYTF.

This chain connects TRBV7-2 to TRBJ1-3, with TRBD1 matching over 8 bases. CDR3 size: 16 residues. The germline V gene encodes CDR1 SGHTA and CDR2 FQGNSA. V lost 10 bases to trimming and J lost 0 bases; unmatched junction nucleotides: 11. CDR3 region: CATQQGGAYSGNTIYF. As DNA, the CDR3 is TGTGCCACCCAACAGGGGGGGGCTTACTCTGGAAACACCATATATTTT.

The genes are TRBV20-1 and TRBJ1-6; D ambiguous. CDR1 and CDR2 from the germline V gene are DFQATT and SNEGSKA (reference sequence). Deletions cut 0 bases from V and 7 bases from J, with 19 bases between. The CDR3 runs to 17 residues. The CDR3 DNA sequence: TGCAGTGCTAGAGATTGGTTAGGCGGGGTAGGGAATTCACCCCTCCACTTT. This encodes CSARDWLGGVGNSPLHF.

The table lists this clonotype with many counts. V usage is TRBV7-8 and J usage is TRBJ2-5, with a tentative D call TRBD2 (5 bases). Germline assignment: CDR1 SGHVS and CDR2 FQNEAQ. The V gene lost 3 bases and the J gene lost 3 bases, with 11 bases spanning the gap. The CDR3 is 14 amino acids. CDR3 bases: TGTGCCAGCAGCTTTTCCCTAGCAGAAGAGACCCAGTACTTC. This translates into CASSFSLAEETQYF. Using reference TRBV7-8 and TRBJ2-5 for the parts outside the CDR3, the full variable domain is GAGVSQSPRYKVAKRGQDVALRCDPISGHVSLFWYQQALGQGPEFLTYFQNEAQLDKSGLPSDRFFAERPEGSVSTLKIQRTQQEDSAVYLCASSFSLAEETQYFGPGTRLLVL.

J is TRBJ1-2 and V is TRBV7-2; 8 nucleotides align to TRBD1. Trimming removed 5 bases from V and 12 bases from J; junction bases left unmatched: 5. In germline, CDR1 is SGHTA, CDR2 FQGNSA. This CDR3 comprises 11 residues. The CDR3 sequence: CASSLTGANTF. CDR3 DNA sequence: TGTGCCAGCAGCCTGACAGGGGCGAACACCTTC.

The chain uses TRBV7-2 and TRBJ2-5; TRBD2 matches 9 bases. CDR1 is SGHTA and CDR2 is FQGNSA in the germline V gene. This CDR3 is 16 amino acids long. The V and J ends lost 1 base and 2 bases, in that order; junction bases with no gene match: 5. Here the CDR3 DNA reads TGTGCCAGCAGCTTAGGAGCGGGGGGACGACAAGAGACCCAGTACTTC. It yields the protein CASSLGAGGRQETQYF.

This clonotype has ten or more counts. V usage is TRBV2 and J usage is TRBJ1-4; D ambiguous. The CDR3 is 14 amino acids. Germline lookup yields CDR1 SNHLY and CDR2 FYNNEI. V was pared by 7 bases and J by 7 bases, with 16 bases between. CDR3 coding DNA: TGTGCCAGCATCGGGGTAACGGTTGGTGAAAAACTGTTTTTT. It translates to CASIGVTVGEKLFF.

In this sample, this clonotype turned up many times. This chain joins TRBV24-1 and TRBJ1-2; D not resolved. The V gene's germline CDR1 is KGHDR and CDR2 SFDVKD. The CDR3 spans 13 residues. The ends were cut back, 0 bases at V and 4 bases at J, with 5 bases in the middle. CDR3 DNA sequence: TGTGCCACCAGTGATTTGTTCGGCTATGGCTACACCTTC. Its translation is CATSDLFGYGYTF.

J is TRBJ2-5 and V is TRBV7-2; 13 bases map to TRBD2. The length of the CDR3 is 17 residues. In germline, CDR1 is SGHTA, CDR2 FQGNSA. V shed 1 base and J 1 base; nucleotides not matched to a gene: 3. CDR3 nucleotides: TGTGCCAGCAGCTTAGGAGGACTAGCGGGAGTCCAAGAGACCCAGTACTTC. Translating gives CASSLGGLAGVQETQYF.

The CDR3 region has the DNA TGTGCCAGCAGAGGGTCGGCTGGCAACTATGGCTACACCTTC. It codes for CASRGSAGNYGYTF. The rearrangement uses TRBV7-9 and TRBJ1-2; the D is unclear. The CDR3 sequence is 14 residues long. The V end was cut by 6 bases, the J end by 2 bases, with 13 bases between. Germline CDR1 reads SEHNR; CDR2 reads FQNEAQ (reference sequence).

In the case of this clonotype: This may be a read error: a much more frequent sequence differs by one nucleotide. The chain recombines TRBV12-3 or TRBV12-4 with TRBJ1-6; weak D call: TRBD1 (6 bases). The V end was cut by 6 bases, the J end by 0 bases, with 6 bases between. This CDR3 comprises 14 residues. This chain's CDR3 is CASRDSSYNSPLHF. CDR3 DNA sequence: TGTGCCAGCAGGGACAGCTCCTATAATTCACCCCTCCACTTT.

This clonotype appeared many times. The V and J genes are TRBV7-8 and TRBJ2-7, with 9 bases matching TRBD2. CDR3 length: 13 amino acids. Germline CDR1 SGHVS, CDR2 FQNEAQ. The junction had 2 bases not matched to a gene; V was cut back by 5 bases and J by 3 bases. The chain's CDR3 is CASSPTSGYEQYF. The DNA for the CDR3 is TGTGCCAGCAGCCCGACTAGCGGCTACGAGCAGTACTTC.

This chain joins TRBV2 and TRBJ1-5; TRBD1 aligns across 11 bases. This CDR3 comprises 19 residues. V dropped 4 bases and J dropped 2; count of bases not matched to a gene: 13. From germline, CDR1 is SNHLY and CDR2 FYNNEI. The CDR3 nucleotides read TGTGCCAGCAGTGCCCCCCCGGGACAGGGGGTGTCGGGCAATCAGCCCCAGCATTTT. Translated, it gives CASSAPPGQGVSGNQPQHF.

This clonotype appeared many times. The chain employs TRBV7-9 and TRBJ1-2; possibly TRBD1 for D (6 bases). The CDR3 loop spans 15 amino acids. CDR1 is SEHNR, CDR2 FQNEAQ, per germline (reference sequence). V lost 5 bases and J lost 8, with 21 bases in between. As DNA, the CDR3 is TGTGCCAGCAGCCTGGCTCTTCCAGGACAGCCGGGCTACACCTTC. This sequence encodes CASSLALPGQPGYTF.

This clonotype was detected only a few times. This sequence joins TRBV5-1 and TRBJ2-2, with 8 bases fitting TRBD2. Trimming at V came to 1 base and at J to 0 bases, leaving 5 bases not matched to a gene. The CDR3 runs to 17 residues. CDR1 and CDR2 (germline): SGHRS, YFSETQ. DNA for the CDR3: TGCGCCAGCAGCTTGACAGCGGGGGCCGCGAACACCGGGGAGCTGTTTTTT. Translating it yields CASSLTAGAANTGELFF.

The chain has TRBV7-2 and TRBJ1-5; D gene uncertain. The germline V and J ends were trimmed by 2 bases and 9 bases, with 11 bases remaining between them. Germline V CDR1 and CDR2: SGHTA, FQGNSA. The CDR3 is 13 residues long. Here the CDR3 DNA reads TGTGCCAGCAGCTTAAGTGGAACGGGGCCCCAGCATTTT. This sequence encodes CASSLSGTGPQHF.

In regard to this clonotype: The junction and the germline gene differ at one end; a read error may be behind it. The V call is TRBV2, the J call TRBJ1-2, with D possibly TRBD1 on 5 matching bases. The CDR3 has 15 amino acids. Germline CDR1 SNHLY, CDR2 FYNNEI. The CDR3 loop reads CASREGKAGQYGYTF. The CDR3 nucleotides are TGTGCCAGCAGGGAAGGAAAGGCAGGGCAGTATGGCTACACCTTC. Full variable domain (missing parts from reference TRBV2 and TRBJ1-2): EPEVTQTPSHQVTQMGQEVILRCVPISNHLYFYWYRQILGQKVEFLVSFYNNEISEKSEIFDDQFSVERPDGSNFTLKIRSTKLEDSAMYFCASREGKAGQYGYTFGSGTRLTVV.

In this sample, this clonotype turned up a few times. The rearrangement joins TRBV2 to TRBJ2-6; D ambiguous. CDR1 and CDR2 from the germline V gene are SNHLY and FYNNEI. This CDR3 spans 13 amino acids. The V gene lost 11 bases and the J gene lost 0 bases, with 8 bases spanning the gap. The CDR3 nucleotides are TGTGCCCGGACGGACTCTGGGGCCAACGTCCTGACTTTC. This translates into CARTDSGANVLTF.